Listed below are T cell receptor beta chains from one sample, sequenced in a study of control samples from healthy donors and cancer patients. The table came from immunoSEQ multiplex PCR; TCRdb's copy has only in-frame clones and leaves some out. Among around 70,000 clones listed, 85% to 95% were seen once. Sequenced input: blood. These receptors all come from a woman aged 25 to 45 in good health. Both conserved end residues are trimmed from each CDR3. D genes are given only for firm matches. A row's size may be missing; if present it is once, few, many or a size class.

J,V,D,size,CDR3
TRBJ1-1,TRBV30,NA,NA,AWRDSPNTEAF
TRBJ1-2,TRBV30,NA,NA,AWSVRVSEGYT
TRBJ1-4,TRBV18,NA,once,ASSPQGVEKLF
TRBJ2-1,TRBV7-8,NA,NA,ASSLSDYLPNEQF
TRBJ1-4,TRBV2,TRBD1,NA,ASSEGQPNEKLF
TRBJ1-6,TRBV19,NA,NA,ASSPRAQSPLH
TRBJ1-5,TRBV7-8,TRBD1,NA,ASSSEQGLNQPQH
TRBJ2-1,TRBV11-3,NA,few,ASSLDLIGNEQF
TRBJ1-4,TRBV25-1,TRBD1,NA,ASSGTGVRNEKLF
TRBJ1-5,TRBV6-1,NA,NA,ASSEFWGGGNQPQH
TRBJ1-1,TRBV27,NA,NA,ASSTSGNSEAF
TRBJ1-2,TRBV7-9,NA,NA,AWGYGYT
TRBJ1-2,TRBV28,NA,NA,ATNGQYYGYT
TRBJ2-5,TRBV18,NA,NA,ASSPLEGAREKTQY
TRBJ1-6,TRBV6-2/TRBV6-3,NA,NA,ASSYGGSYNSPLH
TRBJ1-2,TRBV19,TRBD1,NA,ASRPSSGGYGYT
TRBJ1-4,TRBV7-9,NA,NA,ASGREKLF
TRBJ2-1,TRBV2,TRBD2,NA,ASSAGLAVFLFYNEQF
TRBJ2-2,TRBV6-5,NA,NA,ASIVAGASTGELF
TRBJ2-5,TRBV7-9,TRBD2,NA,ASRKIGGIQETQY
TRBJ2-5,TRBV6-1,NA,NA,ASSEEAPQETQY
TRBJ2-1,TRBV15,TRBD2,NA,ATSRVSGRGASSYNEQF
TRBJ1-1,TRBV6-4,NA,NA,ASSDYFLADLVRAF
TRBJ1-1,TRBV2,NA,NA,ASSLSFGTNPTEAF
TRBJ2-3,TRBV3-1/TRBV3-2,TRBD1,NA,ASSPGQSNTDTQY
TRBJ1-6,TRBV5-6,NA,NA,ASSLRRGRTYNSPLH
TRBJ1-5,TRBV7-8,TRBD1,NA,ASSLTSPRQGIQPQH
TRBJ1-2,TRBV27,TRBD1,NA,ASSPTGGGYT
TRBJ2-3,TRBV5-1,NA,NA,ASSTNGGAGTDTQY
TRBJ2-1,TRBV18,TRBD1,NA,ASSPTDRGNNEQF
TRBJ1-5,TRBV29-1,NA,NA,SVADTPNQPQH
TRBJ2-2,TRBV2,NA,NA,ASSSVVNTGELF
TRBJ2-1,TRBV11-2,NA,NA,ASSRILHQQF
TRBJ1-1,TRBV6-5,TRBD1,NA,ASSYADRGGGAF
TRBJ2-2,TRBV10-1,NA,NA,ASSESFSTENTGELF
TRBJ2-1,TRBV2,TRBD2,NA,ASSAPGLAGGKSSYNEQF
TRBJ1-3,TRBV19,NA,NA,ASTTGISGNTIY
TRBJ1-2,TRBV5-6,NA,NA,ASSLGAAGYGYT
TRBJ1-1,TRBV16,TRBD1,once,ASSQWQGQEAF
TRBJ1-1,TRBV28,NA,NA,ASIREVNTEAF
TRBJ2-5,TRBV5-1,TRBD2,NA,ASSLITSGGQETQY